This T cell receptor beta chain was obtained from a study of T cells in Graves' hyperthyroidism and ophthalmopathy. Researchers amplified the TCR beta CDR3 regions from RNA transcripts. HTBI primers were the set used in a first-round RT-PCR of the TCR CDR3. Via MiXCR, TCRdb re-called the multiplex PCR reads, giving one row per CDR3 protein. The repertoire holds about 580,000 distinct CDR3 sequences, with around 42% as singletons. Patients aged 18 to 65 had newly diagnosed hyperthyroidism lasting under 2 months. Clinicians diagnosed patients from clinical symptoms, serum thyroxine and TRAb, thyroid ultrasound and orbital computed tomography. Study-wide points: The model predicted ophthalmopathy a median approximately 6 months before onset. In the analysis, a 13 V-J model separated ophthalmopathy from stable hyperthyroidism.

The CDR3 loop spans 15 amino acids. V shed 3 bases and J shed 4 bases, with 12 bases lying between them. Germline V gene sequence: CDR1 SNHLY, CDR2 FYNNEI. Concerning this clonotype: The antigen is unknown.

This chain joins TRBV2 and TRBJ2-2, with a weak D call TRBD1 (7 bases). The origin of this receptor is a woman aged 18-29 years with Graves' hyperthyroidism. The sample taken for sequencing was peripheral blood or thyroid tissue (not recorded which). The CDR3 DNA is TGTGCCAGCAGTGATCGCCAGGGGGGCACCGGGGAGCTGTTTTTT. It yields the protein CASSDRQGGTGELFF. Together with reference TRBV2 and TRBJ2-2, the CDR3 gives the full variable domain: EPEVTQTPSHQVTQMGQEVILRCVPISNHLYFYWYRQILGQKVEFLVSFYNNEISEKSEIFDDQFSVERPDGSNFTLKIRSTKLEDSAMYFCASSDRQGGTGELFFGEGSRLTVL.